These 24 T cell receptor beta chains came from one sample sequenced in a study of blood T cell repertoires in COVID-19. The repertoire was sequenced with immunoSEQ multiplex PCR; TCRdb's copy has only in-frame clones and lacks some. The sample lists under 95,000 clones, more than 80% occurring once. The sample consisted of peripheral blood. All receptors come from a woman over 75 with acute or convalescent COVID-19.

CDR3 protein: CASSPPSGLAKNIQYF. CDR3 bases: TGTGCCAGCTCCCCGCCGTCTGGCTTAGCCAAAAACATTCAGTACTTC. The V gene is TRBV18, the J gene TRBJ2-4; D unclear. CDR3 size: 16 residues. From germline, CDR1 is KGHSH and CDR2 LQKENI. The V end lost 6 bases, the J end lost 0 bases, and 15 bases lay between the germline ends.

CDR3 bases: TGTGCCAGCAGCGCGGGACAGGACGATCAGCCCCAGCATTTT. Its protein is CASSAGQDDQPQHF. The J gene is TRBJ1-5, the V gene TRBV5-8; 8 bases match TRBD1. V lost 4 bases to trimming and J lost 5 bases; unmatched junction nucleotides: 5. Per germline, CDR1 SGHTS and CDR2 YDEGEE. The CDR3 is 14 amino acids.

This clone was detected only a few times. The chain carries TRBV12-1 and TRBJ2-5; the table's TRBD1 call for D was not verified on the DNA. TRBV12-1 is a listed pseudogene. There are 17 residues in the CDR3. The CDR3 here is CASSFVWTGGPQETQYF. The CDR3 nucleotides read TGTGCCAGCAGCTTTGTTTGGACAGGGGGGCCTCAAGAGACCCAGTACTTC.

The chain has TRBV2 and TRBJ2-7, with D perhaps TRBD1 (6 bases). Germline V gene sequence: CDR1 SNHLY, CDR2 FYNNEI. CDR3 length: 13 residues. V lost 7 bases, J lost 7 bases, and 17 bases lay in between. CDR3 coding DNA: TGTGCCAGCAACAGAGAGCAGGGGAGTGAGCAGTACTTC. This encodes CASNREQGSEQYF.

The rearrangement links TRBV28 to TRBJ2-7, with a weak D call TRBD2 (5 bases). The V gene lost 2 bases and the J gene lost 7 bases, with 9 bases spanning the gap. This CDR3 comprises 12 residues. CDR1 and CDR2 (germline): MDHEN, SYDVKM. CDR3 DNA: TGTGCCAGCAGTTTAATTCGAGGGGAGCAGTACTTC. Protein: CASSLIRGEQYF.

V is TRBV6-5 and J is TRBJ2-1; 10 bases match TRBD2. J lost 7 bases, V lost 2 bases, and 8 bases had no gene match. The CDR3 consists of 16 residues. Looked up from germline, CDR1 is MNHEY and CDR2 is SVGAGI. CDR3 region: CASSYHLAGAGNEQFF. CDR3 nucleotides: TGTGCCAGCAGTTACCACCTAGCGGGAGCTGGGAATGAGCAGTTCTTC.

This clone was detected only a few times. The chain carries TRBV7-9 and TRBJ2-1, with TRBD1 matching over 7 bases. In germline, CDR1 is SEHNR, CDR2 FQNEAQ (reference sequence). Unmatched junction bases numbered 8, after V lost 3 bases and J lost 9 bases. This CDR3 has 14 amino acids. The CDR3 bases are TGTGCCAGCAGCTTGATGACAGGGCTCGGTGAGCAGTTCTTC. Amino acids: CASSLMTGLGEQFF.

The chain couples TRBV5-4 to TRBJ2-1; 9 nucleotides align to TRBD2. V gave up 0 bases and J gave up 9 bases; unmatched junction bases: 10. The germline CDR1 and CDR2 sequences are SGHNT and YYREEE (reference sequence). The length of the CDR3 is 16 residues. The chain's CDR3 is CASSLALAGQSGEQFF. The CDR3 DNA reads TGTGCCAGCAGCTTGGCACTAGCGGGCCAGTCAGGTGAGCAGTTCTTC.

The chain has TRBV29-1 and TRBJ2-1; TRBD1 agrees at 12 bases. The CDR3 is made up of 17 amino acids. Germline V lookup: CDR1 SQVTM, CDR2 ANQGSEA. Losses at the gene ends were 7 bases for V and 0 bases for J; bases not matched to a gene: 10. CDR3: CSAGTGGAGASYNEQFF. CDR3 bases: TGCAGCGCTGGGACAGGGGGCGCGGGGGCCTCCTACAATGAGCAGTTCTTC.

The chain uses TRBV6-6 and TRBJ2-2, with D maybe TRBD2 (6 bases). The V gene lost 2 bases and the J gene lost 4 bases, with 8 bases spanning the gap. Germline CDR1 and CDR2: MNHNY and SVGAGI (reference sequence). The CDR3 covers 14 residues. CDR3 amino acids: CASSYGDSTGELFF. The CDR3 region has the DNA TGTGCCAGCAGTTACGGGGACTCCACCGGGGAGCTGTTTTTT.

Only one count was recorded for this clone. The gene calls are TRBV12-3 or TRBV12-4 and TRBJ1-1; unclear D gene. The CDR3 has 13 amino acids. The ends were cut back, 1 base at V and 3 bases at J, with 6 bases in the middle. CDR3 in amino acids: CASSLERDTEAFF. The CDR3 region has the DNA TGTGCCAGCAGTTTAGAACGGGACACTGAAGCTTTCTTT.

The J gene is TRBJ2-5, the V gene TRBV18; 8 nucleotides line up with TRBD2. J lost 7 bases, V lost 5 bases, and 6 bases had no gene match. The germline V gene encodes CDR1 KGHSH and CDR2 LQKENI. CDR3 length: 13 residues. CDR3 region: CASSAGTRGTQYF. CDR3 coding DNA: TGTGCCAGCTCAGCCGGGACTAGGGGGACCCAGTACTTC.

The chain couples TRBV6-6 to TRBJ1-3; D possibly corresponds to TRBD1 (5 bases). This CDR3 has 16 residues. Germline CDR1 and CDR2: MNHNY and SVGAGI (reference sequence). Trimming pared 6 bases from V and 2 bases from J, leaving 17 bases between. CDR3 in DNA: TGTGCCAGCAGCGAGAAAGGAGGGGTCACTGGAAACACCATATATTTT. It specifies CASSEKGGVTGNTIYF.

This chain uses TRBV2 with TRBJ1-1; 9 bases match TRBD1. CDR3 length: 14 residues. CDR1 is SNHLY, CDR2 FYNNEI, per germline. Losses at the gene ends were 5 bases for V and 1 base for J; bases not matched to a gene: 2. Here the CDR3 reads CASSKQGANTEAFF. The CDR3 nucleotides read TGTGCCAGCAGTAAACAGGGGGCGAACACTGAAGCTTTCTTT.

Details on this clone: This same CDR3 is encoded by further DNA sequences in the sample. CDR3 amino acids: CSAARGTEAFF. The DNA for the CDR3 is TGCAGTGCTGCCAGGGGCACTGAAGCTTTCTTT. The rearrangement joins TRBV20-1 to TRBJ1-1, with D possibly matching TRBD1 (6 bases). The V gene's germline CDR1 is DFQATT and CDR2 SNEGSKA (reference sequence). The V end lost 5 bases, the J end lost 4 bases, and 8 bases lay between the germline ends. The CDR3 is 11 amino acids.

The gene calls are TRBV27 and TRBJ1-1; D unclear. Germline V gene sequence: CDR1 MNHEY, CDR2 SMNVEV (reference sequence). CDR3 length: 15 residues. V was clipped by 5 bases and J by 5 bases, with 18 bases between them. The CDR3 DNA follows: TGTGCCAGCAGTAGCCGGTCCCGGGTGAGGACTGAAGCTTTCTTT. This sequence encodes CASSSRSRVRTEAFF.

This clone appeared a few times. The genes are TRBV7-2 and TRBJ2-4; TRBD2 matches 8 bases. V lost 5 bases, J lost 1 base, and 10 bases stayed unmatched. CDR1 and CDR2 from the germline V gene are SGHTA and FQGNSA. This CDR3 region has 17 residues. This chain's CDR3 is CASSPYGGVWAKNIQYF. DNA for the CDR3: TGTGCCAGCAGCCCCTACGGGGGGGTTTGGGCCAAAAACATTCAGTACTTC.

The chain is built from TRBV4-3 and TRBJ1-1; D is unclear. Germline V gives CDR1 LGHNA, CDR2 YSLEER. The ends were cut back, 0 bases at V and 2 bases at J, with 7 bases in the middle. CDR3 length: 14 residues. The CDR3: CASSQDIINTEAFF. The CDR3 nucleotides are TGCGCCAGCAGCCAAGATATTATAAACACTGAAGCTTTCTTT.

The rearrangement uses TRBV10-3 and TRBJ1-2; a weak D match, TRBD1 (5 bases). CDR1 ENHRY and CDR2 SYGVKD come from the germline V gene. With 6 bases removed from V and 4 bases from J, the gap between germline ends came to 18 bases. This CDR3 has 15 residues. DNA for the CDR3: TGTGCCATCAGCGACGCCGGGCAGGGCCTCTATGGCTACACCTTC. Its translation is CAISDAGQGLYGYTF.

This rearrangement joins TRBV24-1 to TRBJ2-6; D is ambiguous. This CDR3 contains 17 residues. Germline lookup yields CDR1 KGHDR and CDR2 SFDVKD. Trimming left V 5 bases short and J 0 bases short, with 13 bases between. CDR3: CATSVGGAGSGANVLTF. The CDR3 nucleotides are TGTGCCACCAGTGTAGGCGGTGCCGGCTCTGGGGCCAACGTCCTGACTTTC.

This chain uses TRBV23-1 with TRBJ2-1; tentative D call: TRBD2 (6 bases). TRBV23-1 carries the ORF label, with uncertain function. This CDR3 contains 16 residues. Trimming shortened V by 6 bases and J by 0 bases, and 15 bases separated the two germline ends. CDR3 in DNA: TGCGCCAGCAGCCGGCGGCGGGGTAGCTCCTACAATGAGCAGTTCTTC. It translates to CASSRRRGSSYNEQFF.

Concerning this clone: One end of the junction does not line up with germline, which may come from a read error. The chain joins TRBV5-4 to TRBJ1-3; TRBD1 matches at 7 bases. This CDR3 has 15 residues. Germline V lookup: CDR1 SGHNT, CDR2 YYREEE (reference sequence). CDR3 bases: TGTGCCAGCACCTTGATGACAGGGACCGGAAACACCATATATTTT. Its protein is CASTLMTGTGNTIYF.

The chain employs TRBV6-6 and TRBJ1-4, with unresolved D. The CDR3 is 14 residues long. V was clipped by 4 bases and J by 0 bases, with 6 bases between them. Per germline, CDR1 MNHNY and CDR2 SVGAGI (reference sequence). Here the CDR3 reads CASSSVATNEKLFF. Written as DNA, the CDR3 is TGTGCCAGCAGTTCGGTAGCAACTAATGAAAAACTGTTTTTT.

The rearrangement links TRBV10-3 to TRBJ1-4, with D perhaps TRBD1 (6 bases). This CDR3 spans 14 amino acids. The germline V and J ends were trimmed by 2 bases and 6 bases, with 10 bases remaining between them. Germline CDR1 reads ENHRY; CDR2 reads SYGVKD. The CDR3 coding sequence is TGTGCCATCAGTGAGGGGGGCGGTGATGAAAAACTGTTTTTT. The encoded protein is CAISEGGGDEKLFF.